This TCR beta chain originates from a study of T cells in localized non-small cell lung cancer. Germline lookup yields CDR1 MNHGY and CDR2 SAAAGT. V trimming: 6 bases; J trimming: 2 bases; junction bases outside the gene matches: 3. The CDR3 is 15 residues long. The repertoire was sequenced with immunoSEQ multiplex PCR; TCRdb's copy has only in-frame clones and lacks some. The repertoire holds roughly 2,800 clones, with about 25% as singletons. This clone was found a few times. The sample in question was lung tumor tissue, obtained before any cancer treatment. The genes are TRBV6-8 and TRBJ2-6, with 8 bases aligning to TRBD1. The clonotype was recovered from a female donor older than 55 with stage I lung adenocarcinoma. Written as DNA, the CDR3 is TGTGCCAGCAGCCGCAGGGGGCCTGGGGCCAACGTCCTGACTTTC. The encoded protein is CASSRRGPGANVLTF.